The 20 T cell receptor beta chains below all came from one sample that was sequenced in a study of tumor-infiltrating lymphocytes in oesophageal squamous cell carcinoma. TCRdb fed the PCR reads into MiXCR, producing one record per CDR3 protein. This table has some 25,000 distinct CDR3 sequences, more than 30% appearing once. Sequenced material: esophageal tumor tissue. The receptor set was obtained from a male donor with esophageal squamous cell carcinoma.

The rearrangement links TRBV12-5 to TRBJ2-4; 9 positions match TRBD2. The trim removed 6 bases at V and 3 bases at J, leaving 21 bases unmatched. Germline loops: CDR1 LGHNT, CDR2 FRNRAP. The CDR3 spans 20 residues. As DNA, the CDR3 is TGTGCTAGTGGACTGATGACAGCGGGAGGACGAGGGGTGGGCAAAAACATTCAGTACTTC. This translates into CASGLMTAGGRGVGKNIQYF.

CDR3 DNA: TGTGCCAGCAGCTTAGGAGGGACGCTCTCCTACGAGCAGTACTTC. It codes for CASSLGGTLSYEQYF. The rearrangement joins TRBV7-9 to TRBJ2-4; D is perhaps TRBD1 or TRBD2 (5 bases each). The J call is uncertain, as TRBJ2-7 better fits the DNA end. The CDR3 has 15 amino acids. Germline values: CDR1 SEHNR, CDR2 FQNEAQ (reference sequence).

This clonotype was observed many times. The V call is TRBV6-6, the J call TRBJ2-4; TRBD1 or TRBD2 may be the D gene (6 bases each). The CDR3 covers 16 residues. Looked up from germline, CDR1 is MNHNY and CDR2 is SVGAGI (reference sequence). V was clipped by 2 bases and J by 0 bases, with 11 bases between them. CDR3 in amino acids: CASSYGGQIAKNIQYF. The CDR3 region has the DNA TGTGCCAGCAGTTACGGGGGGCAGATAGCCAAAAACATTCAGTACTTC.

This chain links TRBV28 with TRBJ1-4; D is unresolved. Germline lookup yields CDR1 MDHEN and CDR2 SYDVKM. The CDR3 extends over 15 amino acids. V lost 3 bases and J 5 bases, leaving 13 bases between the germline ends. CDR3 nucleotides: TGTGCCAGCAGTTTCCTAACTCCTTCGAATGAAAAACTGTTTTTT. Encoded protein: CASSFLTPSNEKLFF.

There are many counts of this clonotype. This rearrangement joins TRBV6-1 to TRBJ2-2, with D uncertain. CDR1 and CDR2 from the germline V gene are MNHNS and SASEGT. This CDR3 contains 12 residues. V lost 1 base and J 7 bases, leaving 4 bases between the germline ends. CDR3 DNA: TGTGCCAGCAGTGAAGTGGTCGGGGAGCTGTTTTTT. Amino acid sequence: CASSEVVGELFF.

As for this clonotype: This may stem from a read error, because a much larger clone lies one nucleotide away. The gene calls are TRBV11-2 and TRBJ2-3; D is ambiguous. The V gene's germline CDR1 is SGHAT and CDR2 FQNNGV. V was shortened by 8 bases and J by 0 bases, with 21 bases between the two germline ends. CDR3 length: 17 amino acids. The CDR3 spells CASGYPFGGSSTDTQYF. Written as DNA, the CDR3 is TGTGCCAGCGGCTATCCGTTTGGCGGCTCTAGCACAGATACGCAGTATTTT. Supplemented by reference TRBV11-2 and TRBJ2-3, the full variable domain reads EAGVAQSPRYKIIEKRQSVAFWCNPISGHATLYWYQQILGQGPKLLIQFQNNGVVDDSQLPKDRFSAERLKGVDSTLKIQPAKLEDSAVYLCASGYPFGGSSTDTQYFGPGTRLTVL.

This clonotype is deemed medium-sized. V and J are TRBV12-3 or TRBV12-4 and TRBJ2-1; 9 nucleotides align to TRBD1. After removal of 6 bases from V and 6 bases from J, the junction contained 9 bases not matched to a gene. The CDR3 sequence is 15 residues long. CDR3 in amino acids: CASRTTGGWGNEQFF. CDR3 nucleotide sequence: TGTGCCAGCAGAACGACAGGGGGATGGGGCAATGAGCAGTTCTTC.

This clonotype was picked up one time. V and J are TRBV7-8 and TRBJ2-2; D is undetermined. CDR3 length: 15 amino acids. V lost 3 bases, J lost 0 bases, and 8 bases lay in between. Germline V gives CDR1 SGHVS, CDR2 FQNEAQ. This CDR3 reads CASSFRLPNTGELFF. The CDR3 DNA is TGTGCCAGCAGCTTTCGACTGCCGAACACCGGGGAGCTGTTTTTT.

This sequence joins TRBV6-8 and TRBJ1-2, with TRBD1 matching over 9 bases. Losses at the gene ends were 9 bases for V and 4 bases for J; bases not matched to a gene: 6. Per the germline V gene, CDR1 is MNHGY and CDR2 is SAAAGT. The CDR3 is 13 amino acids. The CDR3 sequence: CASGDRAGYGYTF. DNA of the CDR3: TGTGCCAGTGGGGACAGGGCTGGCTATGGCTACACCTTC.

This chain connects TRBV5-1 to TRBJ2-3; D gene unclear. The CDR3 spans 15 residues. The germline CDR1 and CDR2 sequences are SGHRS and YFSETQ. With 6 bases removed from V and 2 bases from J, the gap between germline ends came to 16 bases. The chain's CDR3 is CASKGSGTLTDTQYF. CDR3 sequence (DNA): TGCGCCAGCAAAGGTTCGGGCACCCTCACAGATACGCAGTATTTT.

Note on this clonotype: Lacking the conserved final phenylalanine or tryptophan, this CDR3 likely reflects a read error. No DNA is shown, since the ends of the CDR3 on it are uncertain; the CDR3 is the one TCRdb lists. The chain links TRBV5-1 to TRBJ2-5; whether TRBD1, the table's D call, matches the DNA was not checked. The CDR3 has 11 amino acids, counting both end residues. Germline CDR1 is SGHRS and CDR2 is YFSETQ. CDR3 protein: CASSPKGAETT.

CDR3 sequence (DNA): TGTGCCAGCAGCTTAGCAGGGGTAAATGAAAAACTGTTTTTT. It specifies CASSLAGVNEKLFF. The chain joins TRBV7-8 to TRBJ1-4; a weak D match, TRBD1 (5 bases). The germline CDR1 and CDR2 sequences are SGHVS and FQNEAQ. V was pared by 0 bases and J by 5 bases, with 7 bases between. The CDR3 spans 14 residues.

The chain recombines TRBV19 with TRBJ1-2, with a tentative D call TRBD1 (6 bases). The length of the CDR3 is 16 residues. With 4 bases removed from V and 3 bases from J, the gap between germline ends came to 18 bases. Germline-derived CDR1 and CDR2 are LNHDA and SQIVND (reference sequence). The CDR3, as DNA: TGTGCCAGTAGTACTTCCGGCCGTGGACAGTACTATGGCTACACCTTC. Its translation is CASSTSGRGQYYGYTF.

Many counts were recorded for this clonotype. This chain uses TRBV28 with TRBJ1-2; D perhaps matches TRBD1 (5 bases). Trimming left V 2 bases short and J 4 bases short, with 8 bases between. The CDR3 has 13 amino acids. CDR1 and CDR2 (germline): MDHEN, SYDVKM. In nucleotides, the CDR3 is TGTGCCAGCAGTTTACTGGACACCTATGGCTACACCTTC. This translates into CASSLLDTYGYTF.

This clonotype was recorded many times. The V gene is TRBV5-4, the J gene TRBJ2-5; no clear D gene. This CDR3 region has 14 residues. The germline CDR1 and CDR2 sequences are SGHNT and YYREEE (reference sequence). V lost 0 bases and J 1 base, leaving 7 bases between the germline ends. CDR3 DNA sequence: TGTGCCAGCAGCTTGGTTGGCAGCCAAGAGACCCAGTACTTC. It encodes CASSLVGSQETQYF.

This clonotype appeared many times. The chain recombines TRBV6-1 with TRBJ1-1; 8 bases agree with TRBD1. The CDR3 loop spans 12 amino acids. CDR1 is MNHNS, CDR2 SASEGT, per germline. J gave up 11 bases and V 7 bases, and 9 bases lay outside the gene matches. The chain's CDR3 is CASNSGQGKAFF. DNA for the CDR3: TGTGCCAGCAATTCCGGACAGGGAAAGGCTTTCTTT.

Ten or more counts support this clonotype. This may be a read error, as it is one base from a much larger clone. The CDR3 protein is CASSLIGGSVQENEQYF. Here the CDR3 DNA reads TGTGCCAGCAGCTTAATCGGCGGGAGTGTACAGGAAAATGAGCAGTACTTC. The genes are TRBV7-3 and TRBJ2-7; 7 nucleotides agree with TRBD2. This CDR3 comprises 17 residues. Losses at the gene ends were 1 base for V and 7 bases for J; bases not matched to a gene: 16. Germline V gene lookup returns CDR1 SGHTA and CDR2 FQGTGA.

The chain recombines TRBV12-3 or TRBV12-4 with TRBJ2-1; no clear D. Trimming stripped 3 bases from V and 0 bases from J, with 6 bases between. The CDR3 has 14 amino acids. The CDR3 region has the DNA TGTGCCAGCAGTTTCGGCAGCTCCTACAATGAGCAGTTCTTC. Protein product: CASSFGSSYNEQFF.

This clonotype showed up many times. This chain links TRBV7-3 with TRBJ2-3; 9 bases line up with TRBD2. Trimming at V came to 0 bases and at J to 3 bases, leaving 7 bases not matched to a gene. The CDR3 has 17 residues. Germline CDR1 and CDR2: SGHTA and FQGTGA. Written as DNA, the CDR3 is TGTGCCAGCAGCTTAACTTTAGGCGGGAGGGAGACAGATACGCAGTATTTT. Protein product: CASSLTLGGRETDTQYF.

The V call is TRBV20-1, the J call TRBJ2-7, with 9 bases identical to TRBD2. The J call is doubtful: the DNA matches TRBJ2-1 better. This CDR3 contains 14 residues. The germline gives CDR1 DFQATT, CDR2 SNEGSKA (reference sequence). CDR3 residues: CSGGWASGNNEQFF. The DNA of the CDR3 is TGCAGTGGTGGGTGGGCTAGCGGGAACAATGAGCAGTTCTTC.